What follows describes a single T cell receptor beta chain. This entry belongs to a study of blood T cell repertoires in COVID-19. Across the whole study: In each case, the material was cDNA or gDNA derived from T cells, B-cell-depleted T cells, or PBMCs.

CDR3 length: 12 amino acids. Germline V gene lookup returns CDR1 SNHLY and CDR2 FYNNEI. The J segment lost 7 bases and the V segment lost 9 bases, leaving 7 bases of the junction unmatched. Authors' analysis steps: Using reference gene primer amplification, nucleated cell counts were estimated. The repertoire was sequenced with immunoSEQ multiplex PCR; TCRdb's copy has only in-frame clones and lacks some. D and trimming were read from the DNA, whereas the V and J calls and clone size are those reported in that table. The profile shows approximately 65,000 clones, roughly 84% of them singletons. Specimen: peripheral blood. The rearrangement uses TRBV2 and TRBJ1-1, with 8 positions matching TRBD1. The TCR sequence derives from a woman older than 75 with active or convalescent COVID-19. CDR3 DNA sequence: TGTGCCAGGGCGGGACAGGCGGTTGAAGCTTTCTTT. Protein product: CARAGQAVEAFF.